This section outlines one T cell receptor beta chain sequence together with its context. Its antigen is unknown. No base quality values were provided; no much bigger clone lies one nucleotide off. These data come from a study of shared clonotypes between healthy human individuals (dated by TCRdb to about 2020). In the study overall: The cohort comprised a couple of women and a few men aged 18 to 49 years. Leukapheresis yielded between about 0.9 and 9 billion PBMCs per donor. For each donor, CD4 naive and CD4 memory were each run on three plates, CD8 naive on two plates, and CD8 memory on one plate. Different laboratories and diverse techniques were used to prepare libraries and sequence TCR repertoires, to increase sequencing depth and limit assay-specific biases. To estimate repertoire size and how much clonotype sharing occurs between individuals, the study deeply sequenced the blood TCR repertoires of 5 or 6 healthy adults.

The germline V gene (reference sequence) sets CDR1 to SGHKS and CDR2 to YYEKEE. The CDR3 sequence holds 15 residues, the cysteine and phenylalanine included. The read is trimmed to its CDR3 DNA, 45 bases read in frame from base 1. V lost 1 base and J lost 0 bases; the stretch between them is 7 bases long. Using the deep immunoSEQ assay, multiplex PCR amplified TCR CDR3 regions from genomic DNA. For each cell subset, the extracted genomic DNA was distributed evenly across all wells of several immunoSEQ 96-well plates, and each plate served as one replicate. For sorted subsets, around 0.2 ug genomic DNA, equal to about 30,000 T cell genomes, was loaded into each replicate PCR. The purified libraries were quantified using a Qubit 3.0 fluorometer, sized with a Bioanalyzer 2100, and then quantified again using the KAPA Library Quantification kit. Each immunoSEQ 96-well plate was sequenced on its own single-read 150-cycle Illumina NextSeq 550 flow cell. On the study's bioinformatics: Because the immunoSEQ output held only junctional sequences and lacked quality scores, the filtering could not match the filtering applied to full-length reads. Sequences were annotated with PyIR, a Python wrapper for IgBLAST v1.9, using IMGT germline references to assign V/J genes and CDR3. Any read was removed if the V/J assignment was weak (E-value above 1e-6), the CDR3 was missing, or the read contained stop codons, out-of-frame junctions, or ambiguous translated residues. V3J clonotypes were defined by identical inferred V gene, J gene, and CDR3 amino acid sequence. To compute the percentage overlap between repertoires, the number of shared unique clonotypes was divided by the size of the smaller repertoire. Richness of each repertoire was evaluated using RTK rarefaction, the Chao1 estimator, and Recon v2.1 estimates of unobserved clonotypes. Generation probabilities were computed with OLGA for all TCRbeta clonotypes obtained by the gDNA method from several donors. Entries here come from immuneACCESS through TCRdb and include only in-frame sequences with V and J called. Some clones fail to appear in such tables; in the studies checked, an unresolved V gene covers under half of the shortfall, and the cause of the remainder is unknown. For V, J and clone size, that table is used; D and trimming come from the DNA. Present in this sample are 2.5 million or so clones, more than 90% of which were seen just once. The top ten clonotypes cover under 0.15% of the sample.

Study-wide findings and limitations: Higher generation probabilities were observed for clonotypes shared by all four sorted-subset donors than for non-shared clonotypes. Based on pairwise subsampling, the degree of clonotype sharing among donors was expected to be affected by sequencing depth. Sharing across a handful of donors was observed for 4.5% to 6.5% of naive CD4, over 3% of naive CD8, about 2.5% of memory CD4, and around 0.4% of memory CD8 clonotypes. Even with the large sequencing depth, rarefaction of the sorted-subset datasets indicated that sequencing was incomplete. The small number of donors limited the genetic and exposure-history diversity represented. Naive subsets generally had larger estimated clonotype richness than memory subsets. Sampling was restricted to blood, and TCR repertoires in tissues likely differ from the TCR repertoires found in blood.

The donors were healthy, HIV-negative adults who had no recently reported acute infections or vaccinations. Every donor was a Caucasian adult living in Nashville, Tennessee, USA. Magnetic negative selection was used to enrich CD4+ T cells, after which naive cells were positively selected on CD45RA and the negative fraction became the memory subset. Blood was collected by leukapheresis, and PBMCs were isolated by Ficoll-Histopaque density gradient centrifugation and then cryopreserved in liquid nitrogen vapor phase. Analytical flow cytometry was used to check the purity and quantity of each magnetically sorted T cell population. Each sorted fraction had its genomic DNA isolated and then quantified by UV absorbance on a Nanodrop 2000c.

Sequenced sample: naive CD4+ T cells sorted from blood. The sample's cell subset or site label, decoded: CD45RA+ positively selected. The clonotype comes from a young man in good health. The rearranged segments are TRBV5-5 and TRBJ1-4; D gene: possibly TRBD1, on 6 matching bases. The encoded CDR3 is CASSLKGATNEKLFF. The bases read TGTGCCAGCAGCTTGAAGGGGGCAACTAATGAAAAACTGTTTTTT.